The rows below give T cell receptor beta chains drawn from one sample of a study of breast tumors, draining lymph nodes, adjacent tissues. One entry per CDR3 protein, called by TCRdb with MiXCR from the multiplex PCR reads. The table shows around 250,000 distinct CDR3 sequences, with about 34% occurring only once. The sample comprised axillary lymph node tissue. These receptors all come from a female donor with breast cancer. Some clones in this sample may be carry-over from other donors' samples. Both conserved end residues are part of each CDR3. D genes are given only for firm matches. Size is stated for part of the rows, as once, few or many counts, or as a class when the clone is expanded.

V,J,size,length,D,DNA,CDR3
TRBV7-9,TRBJ1-5,many,14,-,TGTGCCAGCAGCAGAGACAGGCCAGATCAGCCCCAGCATTTT,CASSRDRPDQPQHF
TRBV19,TRBJ1-4,many,15,TRBD1,TGTGCCAGTAGTATAATGGGGACAGCTAATGAAAAACTGTTTTTT,CASSIMGTANEKLFF
TRBV20-1,TRBJ2-5,many,12,-,TGCAGTGCTGTAGGGGGGGGGGAGACCCAGTACTTC,CSAVGGGETQYF
TRBV12-3/TRBV12-4,TRBJ2-7,many,14,TRBD2,TGTGCCAGCAGTCCGGGACTAGCGAACTACGAGCAGTACTTC,CASSPGLANYEQYF
TRBV7-8,TRBJ1-5,-,17,-,TGTGCCAGCAGCCTATGGACAGTTGGGAATAGCAATCAGCCCCAGCATTTT,CASSLWTVGNSNQPQHF
TRBV18,TRBJ2-1,-,17,TRBD2,TGTGCCAGCTCACCCGCCGGGGGGAGGGCCTCCTACAATGAGCAGTTCTTC,CASSPAGGRASYNEQFF
TRBV11-2,TRBJ2-7,many,14,-,TGTGCCAGCAGCTTGACAGGGACTAACCACGAGCAGTACTTC,CASSLTGTNHEQYF
TRBV28,TRBJ2-5,-,13,-,TGTGCCAGCAGTACAACAGGGTCCGAGACCCAGTACTTC,CASSTTGSETQYF
TRBV5-1,TRBJ2-5,-,14,-,TGCGCCAGCAGCTTGGGGGGCCCAGGAGAGACCCAGTACTTC,CASSLGGPGETQYF
TRBV10-3,TRBJ2-1,-,15,TRBD1,TGTGCCATCAGTGCCGGGACAGGGCCCAACAATGAGCAGTTCTTC,CAISAGTGPNNEQFF
TRBV24-1,TRBJ1-6,many,16,TRBD1,TGTGCCACCCAGATGGGGGGGGACAGCCATAATTCACCCCTCCACTTT,CATQMGGDSHNSPLHF
TRBV19,TRBJ2-3,many,15,-,TGTGCCAGTAGTATAACAGGGCGGGGCACAGATACGCAGTATTTT,CASSITGRGTDTQYF
TRBV2,TRBJ1-1,many,14,-,TGTGCCAGCAGGTTTGGGGGAGGAGGGACTGAAGCTTTCTTT,CASRFGGGGTEAFF
TRBV7-2,TRBJ1-4,-,15,TRBD1,TGTGCCAGCAGCCCAACCGGGACAGGGCATGAAAAACTGTTTTTT,CASSPTGTGHEKLFF
TRBV20-1,TRBJ2-3,many,15,TRBD2,TGCAGTGCTAGAGATCCGGGCGGGGGAACCGATACGCAGTATTTT,CSARDPGGGTDTQYF
TRBV12-3/TRBV12-4,TRBJ2-6,-,21,-,-,CASSPVGKTGELFFGANVLTF
TRBV7-8,TRBJ2-7,-,14,TRBD1,TGTGCCAGCAGCCCGGGACAGGGTGTCGCCGAGCAGTACTTC,CASSPGQGVAEQYF
TRBV7-2,TRBJ2-5,-,13,-,TGTGCCAGCAGCTCCCGCTATGGGGAGACCCAGTACTTC,CASSSRYGETQYF
TRBV7-9,TRBJ2-2,few,19,TRBD2,TGTGCCAGCAGCCAAAAGATGACTAGCGGGGGGACGAACACCGGGGAGCTGTTTTTT,CASSQKMTSGGTNTGELFF
TRBV24-1,TRBJ2-5,-,14,TRBD1,TGTGCCAGCAGTTTGAAGGGGGCCGGGAAGACCCAGTACTTC,CASSLKGAGKTQYF
TRBV20-1,TRBJ1-3,many,13,-,TGCAGTGCCGCCGGGGGGGCTGGAAACACCATATATTTT,CSAAGGAGNTIYF
TRBV11-3,TRBJ2-6,many,16,-,TGTGCCAGCAGCGACCCGACGGTCCCTGGGGCCAACGTCCTGACTTTC,CASSDPTVPGANVLTF
TRBV6-2/TRBV6-3,TRBJ2-1,-,15,-,TGTGCCAGCAGCCTGGGGGACGGGAAGTACAATGAGCAGTTCTTC,CASSLGDGKYNEQFF
TRBV27,TRBJ2-7,-,15,TRBD1,TGTGCCAGCAGTCTACAGGGGTCTCCTACCTACGAGCAGTACTTC,CASSLQGSPTYEQYF
TRBV7-2,TRBJ1-1,-,15,TRBD1,TGTGCCAGCAGTGGGACAGCATACTTGAACACTGAAGCTTTCTTT,CASSGTAYLNTEAFF
TRBV20-1,TRBJ1-4,-,13,-,TGCAGTGCTAGGGGAGCGAGGGGTGAAAAACTGTTTTTT,CSARGARGEKLFF
TRBV20-1,TRBJ1-2,-,14,-,TGCAGTGCTAGTGGTTTGGTACTGGACTATGGCTACACCTTC,CSASGLVLDYGYTF
TRBV29-1,TRBJ2-5,many,14,-,TGCAGCGTTGCGGCGGACAGATCGCAAGAGACCCAGTACTTC,CSVAADRSQETQYF
TRBV7-6,TRBJ2-7,many,15,TRBD1,TGTGCCAGCAGCTCCACCGTTGGGACAGCCTACGAGCAGTACTTC,CASSSTVGTAYEQYF
TRBV19,TRBJ2-3,-,18,TRBD2,TGTGCCAGTAGTATAGCGGGGGCAGCGGGAGACCCCACAGATACGCAGTATTTT,CASSIAGAAGDPTDTQYF
TRBV11-2,TRBJ1-2,many,14,TRBD1,TGTGCCAGCAGCCTGGGACAGGGGGCTTATGGCTACACCTTC,CASSLGQGAYGYTF
TRBV19,TRBJ1-2,many,14,-,TGTGCCAGTAGTACCCCAACAGGGCTCGGTGGCTACACCTTC,CASSTPTGLGGYTF
TRBV19,TRBJ1-5,-,17,-,TGTGCCAGTAGTATTCGACGGGGTAGTAATAGCAATCAGCCCCAGCATTTT,CASSIRRGSNSNQPQHF
TRBV6-5,TRBJ1-2,-,14,TRBD1,TGTGCCAGCAGTCGCCACAGGGGGGCGGATGGCTACACCTTC,CASSRHRGADGYTF
TRBV6-2/TRBV6-3,TRBJ2-3,once,15,-,TGTGCCAGCACCTCCGGGACACCGAAGACAGATACGCAGTATTTT,CASTSGTPKTDTQYF
TRBV7-2,TRBJ2-7,once,15,-,TGTGCCAGCAGCTTAGATCGGCTTCCAAGCTACGAGCAGTACTTC,CASSLDRLPSYEQYF
TRBV7-3,TRBJ1-1,-,13,-,TGTGCCAGCAGCTCGCACCTGAACACTGAAGCTTTCTTT,CASSSHLNTEAFF
TRBV7-7,TRBJ2-3,-,15,TRBD1,TGTGCTAGCAGCTTAAAACAGGGGGAGACAGATACGCAGTATTTT,CASSLKQGETDTQYF
TRBV3-1,TRBJ2-3,-,15,TRBD2,TGTGCCAGCAGCAGACTAGCGGGCTACACAGATATGCAGTATTTT,CASSRLAGYTDMQYF
TRBV19,TRBJ2-6,-,13,-,TGTGCCAGTAGGACTGAGGGGAGCAACACTGAAGCTTTC,CASRTEGSNTEAF
TRBV15,TRBJ2-7,-,15,TRBD1,TGTGCCACCAGCAGCTCGGGACAGGGGGCCTACGAGCAGTACTTC,CATSSSGQGAYEQYF
TRBV2,TRBJ2-5,-,14,TRBD1,TGTGCCAGCAGTGGGGGACAGGGTCAAGAGACCCAGTACTTC,CASSGGQGQETQYF
TRBV7-7,TRBJ2-7,-,13,TRBD1,TGTGCTAGAAGCGGACAGGGGTATAACGAGCAGTACTTC,CARSGQGYNEQYF
TRBV6-6,TRBJ2-7,many,16,TRBD1,TGTGCCAGCAGCCGACCCCCGGGACAGCAACCCTACGAGCAGTACTTC,CASSRPPGQQPYEQYF
TRBV7-2,TRBJ1-2,-,13,-,TGTGCCAGCAGCCGACTAGCGTCCTATGGCTACACCTTC,CASSRLASYGYTF
TRBV4-1,TRBJ2-7,many,15,-,TGCGCCAGCAGCCAAGACTGGGACCCAGCCTACGAGCAGTACTTC,CASSQDWDPAYEQYF
TRBV10-3,TRBJ2-6,-,12,-,TGTGCCATCAGTGAGACCGTCAACGTCCTGACTTTC,CAISETVNVLTF